This is a list of T cell receptor beta chains from one sample in a study of blood T cell repertoires in COVID-19. Sequencing was performed with immunoSEQ multiplex PCR; in TCRdb, only in-frame clones are kept and a portion is missing. The table records about 260,000 clones, almost 85% of them present only once. The sample comprised peripheral blood. The source is a woman of 80 years or more with acute or convalescent COVID-19. CDR3s include the opening cysteine and the closing phenylalanine or tryptophan. Each record gives: V gene, clone size, D gene, J gene, CDR3 DNA, CDR3 protein. The D gene is left open where the match is weak. Size values are once, few and many counts, or a class for expanded clones, and some rows have none.

>TRBV6-5|NA|TRBD1|TRBJ1-1
TGTGCCAGCAGCCGGGACAGGGTGGTGAACACTGAAGCTTTCTTT
CASSRDRVVNTEAFF
>TRBV10-3|NA|TRBD1|TRBJ1-2
TGTGCCATCAGGGGGACAGGGGGCACCTATGGCTACACCTTC
CAIRGTGGTYGYTF
>TRBV5-4|NA|TRBD1|TRBJ2-5
TGTGCCAGCAGCCCCCGACAGGGGCGCAAAGAGACCCAGTACTTC
CASSPRQGRKETQYF
>TRBV2|NA|NA|TRBJ1-1
TGTGCCAGCAGAATAACAGGGCACACTGAAGCTTTCTTT
CASRITGHTEAFF
>TRBV7-2|NA|TRBD1|TRBJ2-1
TGTGCCAGCAGCTCCAGACAGGGGACTGAGCAGTTCTTC
CASSSRQGTEQFF
>TRBV27|NA|NA|TRBJ1-4
TGTGCCAGCAGTCCCTGGGGGGCTAATGAAAAACTGTTTTTT
CASSPWGANEKLFF
>TRBV7-2|NA|NA|TRBJ2-3
TGTGCCAGCAGCCCCAGGACTACAATCGGGGCAGATACGCAGTATTTT
CASSPRTTIGADTQYF
>TRBV3-1/TRBV3-2|NA|NA|TRBJ1-1
TGTGCCAGCAGCCACGTCCAGGGTTTGGGAGCTTTCTTT
CASSHVQGLGAFF
>TRBV7-2|NA|NA|TRBJ2-5
TGTGCCAGCAGCTTAGCGGGAGGGGGGCAGACCCAGTACTTC
CASSLAGGGQTQYF
>TRBV7-2|NA|TRBD2|TRBJ2-7
TGTGCCAGCAGCCCGACTAGCGGTGAGACCTACGAGCAGTACTTC
CASSPTSGETYEQYF
>TRBV9|NA|TRBD1|TRBJ2-1
TGTGCCAGCAGCGAACAGGGGGGAAATGAGCAGTTCTTC
CASSEQGGNEQFF
>TRBV4-3|NA|TRBD2|TRBJ2-3
TGCGCCAGCAGCCAAGATTGGCGGGGGGTGGGGACAGATACGCAGTATTTT
CASSQDWRGVGTDTQYF
>TRBV5-4|once|TRBD1|TRBJ1-5
TGTGCCAGCAGCTTGGAGGGACAGTTGCAGCCCCAGCATTTT
CASSLEGQLQPQHF
>TRBV27|NA|NA|TRBJ2-3
TGTGCCAGCAGTTTACTGGGATCGGGGACAGATACGCAGTATTTT
CASSLLGSGTDTQYF
>TRBV5-1|NA|NA|TRBJ1-6
TGCGCCAGCAGTCCTTCGACAGGTTCTTATAATTCACCCCTCCACTTT
CASSPSTGSYNSPLHF
>TRBV5-4|NA|TRBD1|TRBJ2-7
TGTGCCAGCAGCTTGGGACAGGGAATAGAATACGAGCAGTACTTC
CASSLGQGIEYEQYF
>TRBV27|NA|NA|TRBJ2-2
TGTGCCAGCGGCCGGGACTCCACTACCGGGGAGCTGTTTTTT
CASGRDSTTGELFF
>TRBV27|NA|NA|TRBJ2-7
TGTGCCAGCAGGGGACTTCTCTCCTACGAGCAGTACTTC
CASRGLLSYEQYF
>TRBV2|NA|NA|TRBJ2-4
TGTGCCAGCAGTGAGGGACTCCTACTAGCCAAAAACATTCAGTACTTC
CASSEGLLLAKNIQYF
>TRBV5-1|NA|TRBD2|TRBJ2-7
TGCGCCAGCAGCTTGGAACTAGCGGGGGCCTACGAGCAGTACTTC
CASSLELAGAYEQYF
>TRBV7-2|NA|TRBD1|TRBJ1-2
TGTGCCAGCAGCCGCCCCACAGGGGCTTATGGCTACACCTTC
CASSRPTGAYGYTF
>TRBV28|NA|NA|TRBJ2-5
TGTGCCAGCAGTTCAGCCGGGGAGGAAGAGACCCAGTACTTC
CASSSAGEEETQYF
>TRBV27|NA|TRBD1|TRBJ1-2
TGTGCCAGCAGTTTTCGACGGACAGGGGGGCATGGCTACACCTTC
CASSFRRTGGHGYTF
>TRBV11-2|NA|TRBD1|TRBJ1-1
TGTGCCAGCAGCCTACTGTCCGGGACAGGGAGGGGGGCGGCTTTCTTT
CASSLLSGTGRGAAFF